The clone carrying this TCR beta chain was recorded once. The data originate from a study of blood T cell repertoires in COVID-19. About the research overall: Some COVID-19 samples were acute and others convalescent; all came from the United States, Italy and Spain.

In the original analysis: Amplified reference gene primers provided the basis for estimating nucleated cell counts. Assay used: immunoSEQ multiplex PCR; TCRdb lists only in-frame clones, some missing. The V and J calls and clone size are taken from that table; D and trimming were inferred from the DNA. The sample consists of 150,000 to 200,000 clones, about 88% of them appearing once. Germline CDR1 reads MNHEY; CDR2 reads SMNVEV (reference sequence). Between the trimmed V and J ends, which lost 5 bases and 6 bases, there was a span of 18 bases. The length of the CDR3 is 15 residues. This TCR was recovered from a woman older than 75 with acute or convalescent COVID-19. V and J are TRBV27 and TRBJ2-3; D is possibly TRBD1 (6 bases). Sequenced input: peripheral blood. The CDR3 nucleotides are TGTGCCAGCAGTCCTCACCTGCAGGGGTCGGATACGCAGTATTTT. It is translated as CASSPHLQGSDTQYF.